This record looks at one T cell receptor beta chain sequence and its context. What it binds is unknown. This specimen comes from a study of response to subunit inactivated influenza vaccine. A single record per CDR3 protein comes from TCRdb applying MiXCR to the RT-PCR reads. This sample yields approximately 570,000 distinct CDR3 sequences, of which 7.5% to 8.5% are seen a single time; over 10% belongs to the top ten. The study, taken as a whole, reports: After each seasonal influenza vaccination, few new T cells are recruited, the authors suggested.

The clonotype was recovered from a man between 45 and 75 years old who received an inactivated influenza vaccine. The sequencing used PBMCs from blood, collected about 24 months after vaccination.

This CDR3 is CASSIGTGFGEQYF. The CDR3 coding sequence is TGTGCCAGTAGTATCGGGACAGGGTTTGGCGAGCAGTACTTC. J is TRBJ2-7 and V is TRBV19, with 9 bases identical to TRBD1. The germline V gene encodes CDR1 LNHDA and CDR2 SQIVND (reference sequence). The V segment lost 3 bases and the J segment 6 bases; nucleotides outside the gene matches: 6. The CDR3 runs 14 residues.